The 24 T cell receptor beta chains below come from one sample, sequenced in a study of beta chain features in type 1 diabetes. Study-wide points: Shortening of TCRB CDR3s, moderate but significant, appeared in all four CD4+ subsets of Type 1 diabetes patients.

Expressed TCRB transcripts were sequenced because the entire RNA isolate underwent reverse transcription. Sequenced by immunoSEQ multiplex PCR; TCRdb stores in-frame clones only, minus some. The sample lists roughly 700,000 clones, about an eighth occurring once. No antigen has been assigned to these receptors. The specimen sequenced was naive CD4+ T cells from blood. The receptors shown here come from a man in his late teens or twenties with type 1 diabetes.

CDR3 coding DNA: TGTGCCAGCAGTACAGGGGGCGATCAGCCCCAGCATTTT. This sequence encodes CASSTGGDQPQHF. The chain combines TRBV28 with TRBJ1-5; 9 nucleotides agree with TRBD1. The J segment lost 5 bases and the V segment lost 5 bases, leaving 1 base of the junction unmatched. Germline lookup yields CDR1 MDHEN and CDR2 SYDVKM. The CDR3 consists of 13 residues.

The chain recombines TRBV5-6 with TRBJ1-6, with D possibly matching TRBD1 (5 bases). Trimming cost V 4 bases and J 5 bases, with 13 bases left between them. The germline gives CDR1 SGHDT, CDR2 YYEEEE. This CDR3 contains 15 residues. The chain's CDR3 is CASSPGTGNNSPLHF. CDR3 sequence (DNA): TGTGCCAGCAGCCCGGGGACGGGTAATAATTCACCCCTCCACTTT.

The V and J genes are TRBV4-2 and TRBJ1-5; D is undetermined. The V end lost 1 base, the J end lost 9 bases, and 16 bases lay between the germline ends. In germline, CDR1 is LGHNA, CDR2 YNFKEQ. This CDR3 comprises 15 residues. CDR3 sequence (DNA): TGTGCCAGCAGCCAAGTAGGAGGGCCCCTCGGGCCCCAGCATTTT. This codes for CASSQVGGPLGPQHF.

The gene calls are TRBV29-1 and TRBJ2-5; D tentatively fits TRBD1 or TRBD2 (7 bases each). Germline V lookup: CDR1 SQVTM, CDR2 ANQGSEA. Trimming removed 6 bases at V and 3 bases at J, with 20 bases between. The length of the CDR3 is 15 residues. This CDR3 is CSVPGGGTVKETQYF. The CDR3, as DNA: TGCAGCGTGCCAGGGGGAGGGACAGTTAAAGAGACCCAGTACTTC.

The CDR3 is CASRGGLSYEQYF. The CDR3 DNA is TGTGCCAGCAGAGGGGGACTCTCCTACGAGCAGTACTTC. The chain recombines TRBV7-9 with TRBJ2-7; D tentatively reads TRBD1 or TRBD2 (6 bases each). V was shortened by 6 bases and J by 0 bases, with 9 bases between the two germline ends. The CDR3 loop spans 13 amino acids. The germline V gene has CDR1 SEHNR and CDR2 FQNEAQ (reference sequence).

This clone was counted a few times. This chain uses TRBV7-9 with TRBJ2-7, with TRBD2 as a possible D gene (5 bases). The V end lost 4 bases, the J end lost 2 bases, and 12 bases lay between the germline ends. CDR1 is SEHNR, CDR2 FQNEAQ, per germline (reference sequence). The CDR3 is 14 residues long. The CDR3 DNA follows: TGTGCCAGCAGCTCAAGGACTGTTACCTACGAGCAGTACTTC. Translated: CASSSRTVTYEQYF. The whole variable domain, remainder taken from reference TRBV7-9 and TRBJ2-7, is DTGVSQNPRHKITKRGQNVTFRCDPISEHNRLYWYRQTLGQGPEFLTYFQNEAQLEKSRLLSDRFSAERPKGSFSTLEIQRTEQGDSAMYLCASSSRTVTYEQYFGPGTRLTVT.

The chain combines TRBV12-5 with TRBJ2-6; D might be TRBD2 (6 bases). Germline V CDR1 and CDR2: LGHNT, FRNRAP. The CDR3 totals 16 residues. V was shortened by 7 bases and J by 1 base, with 14 bases between the two germline ends. The CDR3 reads CASAFAGKSGANVLTF. CDR3 DNA: TGTGCTAGTGCGTTTGCGGGGAAATCTGGGGCCAACGTCCTGACTTTC. Looking up the rest from reference TRBV12-5 and TRBJ2-6 gives the full variable domain: DARVTQTPRHKVTEMGQEVTMRCQPILGHNTVFWYRQTMMQGLELLAYFRNRAPLDDSGMPKDRFSAEMPDATLATLKIQPSEPRDSAVYFCASAFAGKSGANVLTFGAGSRLTVL.

The chain links TRBV2 to TRBJ1-6; 7 nucleotides match TRBD1. This CDR3 comprises 14 residues. CDR1 is SNHLY and CDR2 is FYNNEI in the germline V gene. After removal of 2 bases from V and 8 bases from J, the junction contained 3 bases not matched to a gene. For the CDR3, the DNA is TGTGCCAGCAGTGAACCTACAGGGGATTCACCCCTCCACTTT. Its translation: CASSEPTGDSPLHF.

This clone was seen more than once but under ten times. This chain connects TRBV5-4 to TRBJ1-1; D not resolved. V was pared by 1 base and J by 3 bases, with 4 bases between. The germline CDR1 and CDR2 sequences are SGHNT and YYREEE (reference sequence). CDR3 length: 12 residues. The CDR3 region has the DNA TGTGCCAGCAGCTTGCCCGACACTGAAGCTTTCTTT. Its translation is CASSLPDTEAFF.

This clone was seen more than once but under ten times. The gene calls are TRBV28 and TRBJ2-3, with 7 positions matching TRBD2. The CDR3 is 14 amino acids. Trimming cost V 7 bases and J 6 bases; bases outside gene matches: 10. Germline CDR1 is MDHEN and CDR2 is SYDVKM. CDR3 protein: CASTPAGEWDTQYF. For the CDR3, the DNA is TGTGCCAGCACCCCGGCGGGGGAGTGGGATACGCAGTATTTT.

J is TRBJ1-1 and V is TRBV20-1; the D is unclear. The CDR3 consists of 11 residues. Germline CDR1 is DFQATT and CDR2 is SNEGSKA (reference sequence). Trimming stripped 5 bases from V and 0 bases from J, with 4 bases between. The CDR3 sequence: CSAALNTEAFF. Here the CDR3 DNA reads TGCAGTGCTGCCTTGAACACTGAAGCTTTCTTT.

This clone occurred a few times. V usage is TRBV2 and J usage is TRBJ2-7; D is uncertain. This CDR3 is 12 amino acids long. The V and J ends lost 7 bases and 2 bases respectively, with 9 bases between them. Per germline, CDR1 SNHLY and CDR2 FYNNEI. CDR3 coding DNA: TGTGCCAGCACCCTCGAGGCCTACGAGCAGTACTTC. Translating it yields CASTLEAYEQYF.

This clone was seen only once. This rearrangement joins TRBV5-1 to TRBJ1-6; unclear D gene. Between the trimmed V and J ends, which lost 2 bases and 9 bases, there was a span of 12 bases. The length of the CDR3 is 14 residues. The V gene's germline CDR1 is SGHRS and CDR2 YFSETQ. The CDR3 loop is CASSFEGFGSPLHF. DNA of the CDR3: TGCGCCAGCAGCTTCGAGGGCTTCGGTTCACCCCTCCACTTT.

This rearrangement joins TRBV5-1 to TRBJ1-2, with D maybe TRBD1 (5 bases). CDR1 is SGHRS and CDR2 is YFSETQ in the germline V gene. The CDR3 extends over 15 amino acids. V was cut by 4 bases and J by 7 bases, with 20 bases left in between. CDR3 amino acids: CASSHFQGEMVGYTF. The DNA for the CDR3 is TGCGCCAGCAGCCACTTCCAGGGAGAGATGGTTGGCTACACCTTC.

The V gene is TRBV27, the J gene TRBJ1-1, with 7 bases identical to TRBD1. There are 13 residues in the CDR3. V trimming: 3 bases; J trimming: 4 bases; junction bases outside the gene matches: 2. CDR1 is MNHEY and CDR2 is SMNVEV in the germline V gene (reference sequence). This CDR3 is CASSFRDSTEAFF. CDR3 bases: TGTGCCAGCAGTTTTCGGGACAGCACTGAAGCTTTCTTT.

J is TRBJ2-5 and V is TRBV29-1, with D perhaps TRBD2 (5 bases). CDR1 is SQVTM, CDR2 ANQGSEA, per germline. V lost 6 bases, J lost 0 bases, and 11 bases lay in between. CDR3 length equals 13 residues. The CDR3 loop is CSVGPGYQETQYF. The DNA for the CDR3 is TGCAGCGTGGGCCCGGGGTACCAAGAGACCCAGTACTTC.

J is TRBJ2-7 and V is TRBV4-1; possibly TRBD1 or TRBD2 for D (5 bases each). Germline CDR1 is MGHRA and CDR2 is YSYEKL. The CDR3 totals 16 residues. Trimming shortened V by 1 base and J by 4 bases, and 17 bases separated the two germline ends. The CDR3 DNA is TGCGCCAGCAGCCAAGTCTGGGGACGGGGCCCTTACGAGCAGTACTTC. This gives the protein CASSQVWGRGPYEQYF.

The chain recombines TRBV7-6 with TRBJ2-3; TRBD1 might be the D (5 bases). V lost 2 bases to trimming and J lost 5 bases, with 20 bases between them. The length of the CDR3 is 17 residues. The germline V gene has CDR1 SGHVS and CDR2 FNYEAQ. The DNA for the CDR3 is TGTGCCAGCAGCTTATGGGGTGCGACAGCCGCCATAGATACGCAGTATTTT. Amino acids: CASSLWGATAAIDTQYF.

The chain links TRBV5-1 to TRBJ1-1, with D hard to call. The CDR3 consists of 14 residues. V dropped 0 bases and J dropped 4 bases, with 10 bases sitting between them. Looked up from germline, CDR1 is SGHRS and CDR2 is YFSETQ. In nucleotides, the CDR3 is TGCGCCAGCAGCTTGGCGCCCCCGGGCACTGAAGCTTTCTTT. As protein: CASSLAPPGTEAFF. Supplemented by reference TRBV5-1 and TRBJ1-1, the full variable domain reads KAGVTQTPRYLIKTRGQQVTLSCSPISGHRSVSWYQQTPGQGLQFLFEYFSETQRNKGNFPGRFSGRQFSNSRSEMNVSTLELGDSALYLCASSLAPPGTEAFFGQGTRLTVV.

This clone was seen only a few times. V and J are TRBV18 and TRBJ1-4; 9 nucleotides match TRBD1. The CDR3 loop spans 13 amino acids. V lost 4 bases to trimming and J lost 7 bases; unmatched junction nucleotides: 1. Germline V gives CDR1 KGHSH, CDR2 LQKENI. CDR3 coding DNA: TGTGCCAGCTCACGGGACAGGGCTGAAAAACTGTTTTTT. Residues: CASSRDRAEKLFF.

This chain links TRBV6-5 with TRBJ1-4; perhaps TRBD1 as D (5 bases). Germline V gene sequence: CDR1 MNHEY, CDR2 SVGAGI. The CDR3 is 14 amino acids. Deletions cut 6 bases from V and 7 bases from J, with 15 bases between. CDR3 sequence (DNA): TGTGCCAGCAGCCGGGACGGAGCTACTGAAAAACTGTTTTTT. Its protein is CASSRDGATEKLFF.

The chain combines TRBV15 with TRBJ1-2, with 7 nucleotides matching TRBD1. This CDR3 spans 15 amino acids. V trimming: 5 bases; J trimming: 4 bases; junction bases outside the gene matches: 10. CDR1 and CDR2 (germline): LNHNV, YYDKDF (reference sequence). The CDR3 region is CATSGDPGQRYGYTF. The CDR3 bases are TGTGCCACCAGCGGGGACCCGGGACAGCGCTATGGCTACACCTTC.

As DNA, the CDR3 is TGTGCCAGCAGTCCGCTGGGACAGCGCTACGAGCAGTACTTC. It encodes CASSPLGQRYEQYF. The chain combines TRBV27 with TRBJ2-7, with 7 bases aligning to TRBD1. Trimming took 5 bases from V and 3 from J; bases not matched to a gene: 7. This CDR3 contains 14 residues. CDR1 and CDR2 (germline): MNHEY, SMNVEV (reference sequence).

This clone was counted only a few times. This sequence joins TRBV10-3 and TRBJ1-1, with D possibly being TRBD1 (6 bases). Looked up from germline, CDR1 is ENHRY and CDR2 is SYGVKD. The V and J ends lost 6 bases and 1 base respectively, with 15 bases between them. This CDR3 is 15 amino acids long. The CDR3 spells CAIRRLEGGNTEAFF. DNA of the CDR3: TGTGCCATCAGGCGATTGGAGGGGGGGAACACTGAAGCTTTCTTT.